This passage covers 7 T cell receptor beta chains from one sample sequenced in a study of cytomegalovirus exposure and HLA in healthy donors. The PCR was carried out with 60 Vbeta primers and 13 Jbeta primers. Only in-frame clones appear in the TCRdb table, and some are missing; sequencing was by immunoSEQ multiplex PCR. This sample has around 150,000 clones; around 72% occur once, and the top ten carry 6% to 7.5%. Material: PBMCs. The receptor source for this set is a man in his forties in good health and CMV-seropositive.

This chain links TRBV2 with TRBJ2-7, with D tentatively TRBD1 (5 bases). This CDR3 contains 18 residues. Germline CDR1 SNHLY, CDR2 FYNNEI. Trimming pared 0 bases from V and 2 bases from J, leaving 20 bases between. This CDR3 reads CASSEAGQRQTKPYEQYF. The CDR3 DNA reads TGTGCCAGCAGTGAAGCGGGGCAGAGGCAAACAAAACCCTACGAGCAGTACTTC. The full variable domain, in which reference TRBV2 and TRBJ2-7 provide the parts outside the CDR3, is EPEVTQTPSHQVTQMGQEVILRCVPISNHLYFYWYRQILGQKVEFLVSFYNNEISEKSEIFDDQFSVERPDGSNFTLKIRSTKLEDSAMYFCASSEAGQRQTKPYEQYFGPGTRLTVT.

This clone was seen just once. The CDR3, as DNA: TGCGCCAGCAGCCAAGAAGGGGCAGCCTACAATGAGCAGTTCTTC. It translates to CASSQEGAAYNEQFF. V and J are TRBV4-3 and TRBJ2-1; tentatively, D is TRBD1 (5 bases). This CDR3 is built from 15 residues. Trimming shortened V by 0 bases and J by 2 bases, and 8 bases separated the two germline ends. The V gene's germline CDR1 is LGHNA and CDR2 YSLEER.

The J gene is TRBJ2-6, the V gene TRBV7-9; 10 positions match TRBD1. Per germline, CDR1 SEHNR and CDR2 FQNEAQ (reference sequence). V was clipped by 6 bases and J by 0 bases; unmatched bases: 11. CDR3 length equals 19 residues. In nucleotides, the CDR3 is TGTGCCAGCAGTAGGACAGGGGGTGGTTCCGGCTCTGGGGCCAACGTCCTGACTTTC. This codes for CASSRTGGGSGSGANVLTF.

The rearrangement uses TRBV18 and TRBJ2-5, with a possible D match to TRBD1 (6 bases). Trimming removed 6 bases from V and 2 bases from J, with 19 bases in between. Germline V gene sequence: CDR1 KGHSH, CDR2 LQKENI. The CDR3 is made up of 16 amino acids. CDR3 sequence reads: CASSTLMGHEQETQYF. CDR3 sequence (DNA): TGTGCCAGCTCCACACTGATGGGACACGAGCAAGAGACCCAGTACTTC.

The table lists this clone with a few counts. The V gene is TRBV6-4, the J gene TRBJ1-2; 7 positions match TRBD1. Germline CDR1 MRHNA, CDR2 SNTAGT. Trimming removed 6 bases from V and 4 bases from J; junction bases left unmatched: 8. The CDR3 spans 14 residues. The CDR3 protein is CASRDTNRGYGYTF. The CDR3 DNA sequence: TGTGCCAGCAGGGATACTAACAGGGGCTATGGCTACACCTTC.

This sequence joins TRBV10-3 and TRBJ2-2, with 9 bases matching TRBD1. Germline CDR1 ENHRY, CDR2 SYGVKD. Trimming at V came to 6 bases and at J to 5 bases, leaving 7 bases not matched to a gene. This CDR3 is 15 amino acids long. The CDR3 here is CAIRATGGGTGELFF. Here the CDR3 DNA reads TGTGCCATCAGGGCGACAGGGGGAGGGACCGGGGAGCTGTTTTTT.

Turning to this clone: Given a far larger clone just one base away, this is likely a sequencing read error. Other nucleotide sequences from this sample produce the same CDR3. The chain has TRBV25-1 and TRBJ1-6, with 7 bases aligning to TRBD1. Trimming cost V 3 bases and J 13 bases; bases outside gene matches: 9. Germline CDR1 MGHDK, CDR2 SYGVNS. The CDR3 extends over 14 amino acids. The DNA for the CDR3 is TGTGCCAGCAGTGACAGGGGGGTTTGGTCGCCCCTCCACTTT. Protein product: CASSDRGVWSPLHF.